The 26 T cell receptor beta chains below were found in one sample sequenced in a study of T cells in localized non-small cell lung cancer. Generated by immunoSEQ multiplex PCR, the TCRdb table keeps only in-frame clones and is missing some. The top ten hold over 9.5% of the sample, which has 1,500 to 2,000 clones, about 37% seen once. This material consisted of normal lung tissue next to the tumor, taken before any cancer treatment. These receptors originate from a male donor aged 60 or over with stage III squamous cell lung carcinoma.

This clone occurred a few times. The V call is TRBV9, the J call TRBJ2-7; D call uncertain. In germline, CDR1 is SGDLS, CDR2 YYNGEE. Trimming took 5 bases from V and 7 from J, leaving 16 bases between them. The CDR3 contains 13 residues. The CDR3 DNA is TGTGCCAGCAGGGAACCGGTGCCCGGGGAGCAGTACTTC. It codes for CASREPVPGEQYF.

This clone was observed once. V is TRBV18 and J is TRBJ1-3, with TRBD1 as a possible D gene (5 bases). V lost 0 bases and J 4 bases, leaving 10 bases between the germline ends. The germline V gene has CDR1 KGHSH and CDR2 LQKENI. CDR3 size: 15 residues. CDR3 coding DNA: TGTGCCAGCTCACCACCCACGGGACCCGGAAACACCATATATTTT. This translates into CASSPPTGPGNTIYF.

There are a few counts of this clone. This sequence joins TRBV5-1 and TRBJ2-7, with D uncertain. Trimming left V 0 bases short and J 7 bases short, with 14 bases between. The CDR3 covers 14 residues. Germline loops: CDR1 SGHRS, CDR2 YFSETQ. This chain's CDR3 is CASSLDGKAREQYV. The CDR3 bases are TGCGCCAGCAGCTTGGATGGTAAGGCCCGGGAGCAGTACGTC.

By proportion, this clone is medium-sized. The chain couples TRBV6-8 to TRBJ1-5; D is perhaps TRBD1 (5 bases). With 4 bases removed from V and 0 bases from J, the gap between germline ends came to 16 bases. Germline V lookup: CDR1 MNHGY, CDR2 SAAAGT. This CDR3 region has 17 residues. The CDR3 here is CASSFIRDGYSNQPQHF. CDR3 in DNA: TGTGCCAGCAGTTTCATCCGGGACGGATATAGCAATCAGCCCCAGCATTTT.

The chain combines TRBV19 with TRBJ2-1; D is unresolved. Germline V lookup: CDR1 LNHDA, CDR2 SQIVND (reference sequence). The ends were cut back, 6 bases at V and 8 bases at J, with 11 bases in the middle. CDR3 length: 12 amino acids. The DNA for the CDR3 is TGTGCCAGTAGGCAAGATATGGATGAGCAGTTCTTC. Amino acids: CASRQDMDEQFF.

J is TRBJ2-2 and V is TRBV19; 7 nucleotides align to TRBD1. Germline trimming cut 8 bases from V and 1 base from J; bases unmatched to any gene: 4. The germline CDR1 and CDR2 sequences are LNHDA and SQIVND (reference sequence). CDR3 length: 14 residues. In DNA form, the CDR3 reads TGTGCCAGTCACAGGGGTGAGAACACCGGGGAGCTGTTTTTT. It specifies CASHRGENTGELFF.

The chain combines TRBV16 with TRBJ2-3; D is unresolved. CDR3 length equals 11 residues. Germline V gene lookup returns CDR1 KGHSY and CDR2 FQNENV. Trimming took 2 bases from V and 9 from J, leaving 6 bases between them. CDR3 region: CASSQTWTQYF. CDR3 sequence (DNA): TGTGCCAGCAGCCAAACCTGGACGCAGTATTTT.

The chain combines TRBV6-8 with TRBJ2-3; 7 nucleotides match TRBD1. Per the germline V gene, CDR1 is MNHGY and CDR2 is SAAAGT. The trim removed 10 bases at V and 0 bases at J, leaving 4 bases unmatched. This CDR3 is built from 13 residues. The CDR3 DNA sequence: TGTGCCACCACGACAGGGAGCACAGATACGCAGTATTTT. Translated, it gives CATTTGSTDTQYF.

The J gene is TRBJ1-1, the V gene TRBV19; the D is unclear. Germline V gene lookup returns CDR1 LNHDA and CDR2 SQIVND (reference sequence). The CDR3 loop spans 11 amino acids. V lost 4 bases, J lost 8 bases, and 8 bases lay in between. The CDR3 region has the DNA TGTGCCAGTAGTAAGGCAGCGGAAGCTTTCTTT. This encodes CASSKAAEAFF.

This chain's CDR3 is CASRPRGTGELFF. The CDR3 DNA is TGTGCCAGTAGACCGAGGGGCACCGGGGAGCTGTTTTTT. This sequence joins TRBV19 and TRBJ2-2; D might be TRBD1 or TRBD2, each matching 5 bases. Trimming stripped 6 bases from V and 4 bases from J, with 9 bases between. Germline CDR1 is LNHDA and CDR2 is SQIVND (reference sequence). The CDR3 is 13 amino acids.

V usage is TRBV25-1 and J usage is TRBJ1-4; 8 bases are a match to TRBD1. V shed 5 bases and J 10 bases; nucleotides not matched to a gene: 3. The V gene's germline CDR1 is MGHDK and CDR2 SYGVNS. This CDR3 region has 12 residues. Written as DNA, the CDR3 is TGTGCCAGCAGTCCACAGGGGGTAAAACTGTTTTTT. It yields the protein CASSPQGVKLFF.

This chain uses TRBV19 with TRBJ1-4, with D uncertain. CDR1 is LNHDA, CDR2 SQIVND, per germline (reference sequence). CDR3 length: 15 amino acids. Trimming left V 4 bases short and J 0 bases short, with 9 bases between. The CDR3 loop is CASSTRGATNEKLFF. DNA for the CDR3: TGTGCCAGTAGTACTCGGGGTGCAACTAATGAAAAACTGTTTTTT.

The chain has TRBV5-1 and TRBJ1-1; no firm D call. Germline V gives CDR1 SGHRS, CDR2 YFSETQ. V was trimmed by 2 bases and J by 0 bases, leaving 11 bases between them. The CDR3 is made up of 15 amino acids. The CDR3 protein is CASSFRGDLNTEAFF. The CDR3 DNA reads as TGCGCCAGCAGCTTCCGGGGAGATTTGAACACTGAAGCTTTCTTT.

J is TRBJ1-1 and V is TRBV6-9, with TRBD1 identical over 7 bases. Germline assignment: CDR1 MNHGY and CDR2 SVAAGI. J gave up 5 bases and V 10 bases, and 7 bases lay outside the gene matches. The CDR3 has 12 amino acids. The CDR3 reads CATARQGTEAFF. CDR3 in DNA: TGTGCCACCGCCCGACAGGGAACTGAAGCTTTCTTT.

The chain employs TRBV6-8 and TRBJ1-2, with D uncertain. The ends were cut back, 7 bases at V and 2 bases at J, with 23 bases in the middle. CDR3 length equals 17 residues. Germline CDR1 and CDR2: MNHGY and SAAAGT. The CDR3 DNA follows: TGTGCCAGCACAGATCCCGCGGCCCAATCGGGGAACTATGGCTACACCTTC. Translated, it gives CASTDPAAQSGNYGYTF.

The chain is built from TRBV19 and TRBJ2-3; 11 nucleotides align to TRBD2. The V segment lost 6 bases and the J segment 8 bases; nucleotides outside the gene matches: 10. This CDR3 has 15 amino acids. CDR1 and CDR2 from the germline V gene are LNHDA and SQIVND (reference sequence). Written as DNA, the CDR3 is TGTGCCAGTAGCTCCCGGGCTAGCGGGGGGCCTACGCAGTATTTT. It yields the protein CASSSRASGGPTQYF.

The rearrangement joins TRBV19 to TRBJ2-6; D gene unclear. The CDR3 runs to 20 residues. V was trimmed by 0 bases and J by 0 bases, leaving 18 bases between them. Germline CDR1 reads LNHDA; CDR2 reads SQIVND (reference sequence). CDR3 amino acids: CASSIDPVLPGHSGANVLTF. The CDR3, as DNA: TGTGCCAGTAGTATAGATCCCGTCCTCCCGGGCCACTCTGGGGCCAACGTCCTGACTTTC.

This clone occurred a few times. The CDR3 region is CASSSGGTADTQYF. The CDR3 nucleotides are TGTGCCAGCAGTTCGGGGGGCACGGCAGATACGCAGTATTTT. V gene TRBV9 combines with J gene TRBJ2-3; a weak D match, TRBD2 (7 bases). V was cut by 5 bases and J by 4 bases, with 14 bases left in between. Germline CDR1 and CDR2: SGDLS and YYNGEE. The CDR3 is made up of 14 amino acids.

The rearrangement uses TRBV25-1 and TRBJ2-2; D is undetermined. V was cut by 1 base and J by 4 bases, with 7 bases left in between. The CDR3 is 14 amino acids. Germline CDR1 is MGHDK and CDR2 is SYGVNS. The CDR3 DNA sequence: TGTGCCAGCAGTGAATCGTCTGGCACCGGGGAGCTGTTTTTT. This codes for CASSESSGTGELFF. The whole variable domain, remainder taken from reference TRBV25-1 and TRBJ2-2, is EADIYQTPRYLVIGTGKKITLECSQTMGHDKMYWYQQDPGMELHLIHYSYGVNSTEKGDLSSESTVSRIRTEHFPLTLESARPSHTSQYLCASSESSGTGELFFGEGSRLTVL.

The chain couples TRBV6-7 to TRBJ2-6, with D maybe TRBD1 (5 bases). TRBV6-7 falls under the ORF class, with uncertain function. The CDR3 spans 19 residues. V lost 4 bases to trimming and J lost 0 bases, with 19 bases between them. CDR3 DNA sequence: TGTGCCAGCAGTTCCAGTTACAGGATACCCAGCTCTGGGGCCAACGTCCTGACTTTC. Protein: CASSSSYRIPSSGANVLTF.

There are a few counts of this clone. CDR3 sequence (DNA): TGCGCCAGCAGTCAATCAGGGGCCTTTGGGCAGTACGTC. It codes for CASSQSGAFGQYV. The rearrangement joins TRBV23-1 to TRBJ2-7; a weak D match, TRBD1 (5 bases). TRBV23-1 carries the ORF label, with uncertain function. The CDR3 consists of 13 residues. Trimming took off 0 bases at V and 9 bases at J, with 12 bases between the two ends.

The V and J genes are TRBV6-8 and TRBJ1-2; D remains unclear. This CDR3 spans 14 amino acids. Germline values: CDR1 MNHGY, CDR2 SAAAGT. Trimming shortened V by 8 bases and J by 5 bases, and 18 bases separated the two germline ends. DNA of the CDR3: TGTGCCAGCGGAGTTGGGCTATTATCTTATGGCTACACCTTC. It is translated as CASGVGLLSYGYTF.

This clone is categorized as large. The V and J genes are TRBV9 and TRBJ1-4, with D perhaps matching TRBD1 (6 bases). The V gene's germline CDR1 is SGDLS and CDR2 YYNGEE. This CDR3 comprises 15 residues. With 3 bases removed from V and 0 bases from J, the gap between germline ends came to 9 bases. The CDR3 DNA is TGTGCCAGCAGCGACAGGACAGCAACTAATGAAAAACTGTTTTTT. This codes for CASSDRTATNEKLFF.

The chain uses TRBV19 and TRBJ2-3; the D is unclear. Trimming took 7 bases from V and 4 from J, leaving 18 bases between them. CDR3 size: 15 residues. Germline V gene data show CDR1 as LNHDA and CDR2 as SQIVND (reference sequence). CDR3 nucleotides: TGTGCCAGTACTAGAGGACGGGCGGCCGCAGATACGCAGTATTTT. This translates into CASTRGRAAADTQYF.

The chain links TRBV9 to TRBJ2-3, with a tentative D call TRBD1 (5 bases). This CDR3 spans 13 amino acids. Germline V gene data show CDR1 as SGDLS and CDR2 as YYNGEE. V was clipped by 6 bases and J by 2 bases, with 10 bases between them. The CDR3 DNA follows: TGTGCCAGCAATGGGGCCCCCACAGATACGCAGTATTTT. Protein product: CASNGAPTDTQYF.

This clone is medium-sized. The chain has TRBV1 and TRBJ1-4; the D call TRBD1 from the table was never checked on the DNA. TRBV1 counts as a pseudogene. The CDR3 extends over 15 amino acids. The CDR3 loop is CASSQEGTYNEKLFF. The CDR3 DNA is TGCGCCAGCAGCCAAGAGGGCACCTATAATGAAAAACTGTTTTTT.